This entry lists 8 T cell receptor beta chains sequenced from one sample in a study of cytotoxic CD8 clonotypes in ibrutinib-treated CLL. The assay was immunoSEQ multiplex PCR, and TCRdb's table has in-frame clones only and misses some. The sample contains under 200,000 clones, roughly 77% of which appear only once. The input for sequencing was PBMCs, taken after 12 months of ibrutinib treatment. These TCRs come from a human donor with chronic lymphocytic leukemia.

The V call is TRBV28, the J call TRBJ2-7, with 8 positions matching TRBD1. The V gene end was trimmed by 5 bases and the J gene end by 4 bases; junction bases not matched to a gene: 7. The CDR3 contains 14 residues. Germline assignment: CDR1 MDHEN and CDR2 SYDVKM. The CDR3 protein is CASSAPGQAYEQYF. CDR3 nucleotide sequence: TGTGCCAGCAGTGCCCCGGGACAGGCTTACGAGCAGTACTTC.

CDR3 coding DNA: TGTGCCAGCTCACCGACGACAGGAATCATCGGAGAAAAACTGTTTTTT. Residues: CASSPTTGIIGEKLFF. The chain employs TRBV18 and TRBJ1-4; tentative D call: TRBD1 (6 bases). CDR1 KGHSH and CDR2 LQKENI come from the germline V gene. Trimming took off 3 bases at V and 8 bases at J, with 19 bases between the two ends. CDR3 length: 16 amino acids. Complete variable domain (other parts from reference TRBV18 and TRBJ1-4): NAGVMQNPRHLVRRRGQEARLRCSPMKGHSHVYWYRQLPEEGLKFMVYLQKENIIDESGMPKERFSAEFPKEGPSILRIQQVVRGDSAAYFCASSPTTGIIGEKLFFGSGTQLSVL.

The V gene is TRBV7-9, the J gene TRBJ1-1; maybe TRBD1 (5 bases). The V gene lost 3 bases and the J gene lost 2 bases, with 7 bases spanning the gap. There are 13 residues in the CDR3. Per the germline V gene, CDR1 is SEHNR and CDR2 is FQNEAQ (reference sequence). CDR3 nucleotides: TGTGCCAGCAGCTTGCAGGGAAACACTGAAGCTTTCTTT. It yields the protein CASSLQGNTEAFF.

For this clone: A read error may produce the germline difference seen at one junction end. The V gene is TRBV28, the J gene TRBJ2-7, with D perhaps assigned TRBD1 or TRBD2 (5 bases each). The germline V gene has CDR1 MDHEN and CDR2 SYDVKM. The CDR3 runs to 14 residues. The CDR3 sequence is CASSGTGGSYEQYF. In DNA, the CDR3 is TGCGCCAGCAGCGGTACAGGTGGCTCCTACGAGCAGTACTTC.

About this clone itself: Other DNA sequences within the sample encode an identical CDR3. The chain is built from TRBV25-1 and TRBJ1-3; D may be TRBD1 (5 bases). Germline V lookup: CDR1 MGHDK, CDR2 SYGVNS. The CDR3 is 12 amino acids. Trimming took off 6 bases at V and 3 bases at J, with 6 bases between the two ends. CDR3 nucleotides: TGTGCCAGCAGCAGGGATGGAAACACCATATATTTT. Translation: CASSRDGNTIYF.

The genes are TRBV18 and TRBJ2-3; 11 nucleotides align to TRBD2. The J segment lost 5 bases and the V segment lost 1 base, leaving 5 bases of the junction unmatched. Germline V lookup: CDR1 KGHSH, CDR2 LQKENI. This CDR3 is built from 16 residues. The CDR3 DNA follows: TGTGCCAGCTCACCACTAGCGGGAGGGCCAAAAGATACGCAGTATTTT. It is translated as CASSPLAGGPKDTQYF.

This sequence joins TRBV13 and TRBJ2-1, with 7 bases that match TRBD2. V trimming: 4 bases; J trimming: 4 bases; junction bases outside the gene matches: 10. Per the germline V gene, CDR1 is PRHDT and CDR2 is FYEKMQ (reference sequence). This CDR3 contains 16 residues. The DNA of the CDR3 is TGTGCCAGCAGCTCCCCCGATCGGGAGGTTTACAATGAGCAGTTCTTC. Protein product: CASSSPDREVYNEQFF.

The chain recombines TRBV14 with TRBJ2-2, with a possible D match to TRBD1 (5 bases). Germline values: CDR1 SGHDN, CDR2 FVKESK. V shed 4 bases and J shed 6 bases, with 15 bases lying between them. The CDR3 covers 15 residues. CDR3 loop: CASSPRQGSSGELFF. The CDR3 bases are TGTGCCAGCAGCCCGCGGCAGGGTAGTTCCGGGGAGCTGTTTTTT. Full variable domain (rest looked up from reference TRBV14 and TRBJ2-2): EAGVTQFPSHSVIEKGQTVTLRCDPISGHDNLYWYRRVMGKEIKFLLHFVKESKQDESGMPNNRFLAERTGGTYSTLKVQPAELEDSGVYFCASSPRQGSSGELFFGEGSRLTVL.